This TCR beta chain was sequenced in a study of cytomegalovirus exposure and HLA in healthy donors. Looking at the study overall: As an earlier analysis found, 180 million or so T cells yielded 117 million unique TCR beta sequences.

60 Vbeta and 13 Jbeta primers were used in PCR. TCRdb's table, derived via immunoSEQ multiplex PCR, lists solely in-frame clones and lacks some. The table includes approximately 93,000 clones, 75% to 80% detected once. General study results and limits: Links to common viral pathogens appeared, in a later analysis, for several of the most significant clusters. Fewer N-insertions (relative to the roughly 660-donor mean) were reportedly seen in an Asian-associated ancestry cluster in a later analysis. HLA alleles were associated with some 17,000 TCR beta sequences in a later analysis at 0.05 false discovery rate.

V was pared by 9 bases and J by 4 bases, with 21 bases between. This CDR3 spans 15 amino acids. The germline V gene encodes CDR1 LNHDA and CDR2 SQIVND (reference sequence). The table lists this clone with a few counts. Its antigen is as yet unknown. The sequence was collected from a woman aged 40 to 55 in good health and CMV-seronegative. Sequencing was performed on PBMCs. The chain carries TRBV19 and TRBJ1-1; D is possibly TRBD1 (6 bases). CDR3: CASNGYGTGSTEAFF. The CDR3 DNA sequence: TGTGCCAGCAACGGGTACGGAACAGGGAGCACTGAAGCTTTCTTT.